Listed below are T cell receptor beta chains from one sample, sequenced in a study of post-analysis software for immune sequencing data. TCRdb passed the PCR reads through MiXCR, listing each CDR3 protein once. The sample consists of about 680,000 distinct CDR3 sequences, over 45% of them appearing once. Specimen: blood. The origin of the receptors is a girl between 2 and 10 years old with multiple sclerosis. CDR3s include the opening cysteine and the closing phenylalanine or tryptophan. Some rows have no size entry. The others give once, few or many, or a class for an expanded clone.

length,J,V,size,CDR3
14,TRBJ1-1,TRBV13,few,CASSLTGLNTEAFF
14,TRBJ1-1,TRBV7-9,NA,CASPGGQGETEAFF
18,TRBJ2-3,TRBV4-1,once,CASSLPNGTSGSTDTQYF
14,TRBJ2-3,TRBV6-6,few,CASTVLATTDTQYF
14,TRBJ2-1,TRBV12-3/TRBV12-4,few,CASITDRGRGEQFF
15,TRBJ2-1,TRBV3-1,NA,CASSPRSGGAREQFF
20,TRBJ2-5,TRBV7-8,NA,CASSFPRRGTSGSAQETQYF
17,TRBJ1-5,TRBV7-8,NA,CASSLARWDTQNQPQHF
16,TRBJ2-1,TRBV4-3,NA,CASSGVELHLGHEQFF
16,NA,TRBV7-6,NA,CASSGAGLAGVETQYF
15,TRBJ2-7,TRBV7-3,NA,CASSSGLQGLNEQYF
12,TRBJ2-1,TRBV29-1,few,CSPRDKYNEQFF
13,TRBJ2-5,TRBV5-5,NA,CASSFWLSETQYF
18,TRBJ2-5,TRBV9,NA,CASSVGTGGLQRQETQYF
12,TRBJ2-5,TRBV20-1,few,CSALTGEETQYF
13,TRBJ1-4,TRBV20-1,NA,CSARTVPNEKLFF
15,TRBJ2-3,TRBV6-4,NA,CASSEVAGLTDTQYF
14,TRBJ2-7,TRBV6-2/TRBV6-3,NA,CASSQSGGVYEQYF
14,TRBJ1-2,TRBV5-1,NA,CASSPFQGAGGYTF
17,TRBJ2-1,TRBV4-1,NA,CASSQAVSGGSYNEQFF
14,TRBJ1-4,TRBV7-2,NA,CASSFRTTNEKLFF
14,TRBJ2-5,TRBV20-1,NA,CSASRTSGQETQYF
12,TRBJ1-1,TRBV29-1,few,CSVEDLNTEAFF
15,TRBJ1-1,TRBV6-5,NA,CASSYSERFTAEAFF
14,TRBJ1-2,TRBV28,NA,CASSLSDRDYGYTF
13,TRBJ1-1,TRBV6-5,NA,CASSQTVSNEAFF
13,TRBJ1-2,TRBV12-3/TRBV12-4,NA,CASSIDRGYGYTF
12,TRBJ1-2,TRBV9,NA,CASSSSGNGYTF
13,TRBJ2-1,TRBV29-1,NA,CSVRAREVNEQFF
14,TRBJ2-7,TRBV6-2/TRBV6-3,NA,CASSYGGAAYEQYF
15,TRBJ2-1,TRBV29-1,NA,CSVPREGALYNEQFF
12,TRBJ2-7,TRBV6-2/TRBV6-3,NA,CASSYVLGVQYF
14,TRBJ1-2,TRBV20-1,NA,CSARDGLTSYGYTF
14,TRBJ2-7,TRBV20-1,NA,CSASLGDPGGEQYF
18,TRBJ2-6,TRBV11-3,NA,CASSHRTSGVLGANVLTF
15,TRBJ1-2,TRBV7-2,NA,CASSLEARDPDSYTF
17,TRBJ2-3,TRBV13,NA,CASSSLGLAPSTDTQYF
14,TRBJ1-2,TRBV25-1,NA,CASSDRFAGLGYTF
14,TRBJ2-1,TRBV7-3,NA,CASSLGRTTDEQFF
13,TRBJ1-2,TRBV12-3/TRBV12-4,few,CASSFGGGDGYTF
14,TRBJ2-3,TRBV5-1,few,CASSLVMDTDTQYF
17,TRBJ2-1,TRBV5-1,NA,CASSLEVAGGSSNEQFF
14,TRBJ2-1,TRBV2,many,CASSGTSGRNEQFF
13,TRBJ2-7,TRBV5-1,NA,CASSFGQGCEQYF
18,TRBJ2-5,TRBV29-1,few,CSVEDLTSGGVSQETQYF